The rows below give T cell receptor beta chains drawn from one sample of a study of siplizumab effects on memory and regulatory T cells. Here immunoSEQ multiplex PCR was the method, and the copy in TCRdb shows in-frame clones only, minus some. The data contain tens of thousands of clones, 79% of them singletons. The sample taken for sequencing was memory CD4+ T cells sorted from blood. These receptors came from a human donor in good health. Both conserved end residues are part of each CDR3. Each record gives: CDR3 protein, clone size, J gene, V gene. A row's size may be missing; if present it is once, few, many or a size class.

CDR3aa: CASSLGGGLETQYF
abundance: NA
j_gene: TRBJ2-5
v_gene: TRBV11-2

CDR3aa: CASSYSRTGDSYEQYF
abundance: NA
j_gene: TRBJ2-7
v_gene: TRBV6-5

CDR3aa: CASSLRRGVNTGELFF
abundance: NA
j_gene: TRBJ2-2
v_gene: TRBV5-4

CDR3aa: CASSLGLAGGLNTGELFF
abundance: NA
j_gene: TRBJ2-2
v_gene: TRBV5-1

CDR3aa: CASSTSLKEGPSPLHF
abundance: NA
j_gene: TRBJ1-6
v_gene: TRBV18

CDR3aa: CASSYHGENTEAFF
abundance: NA
j_gene: TRBJ1-1
v_gene: TRBV5-1

CDR3aa: CASSYSGGGANSPLHF
abundance: NA
j_gene: TRBJ1-6
v_gene: TRBV6-5

CDR3aa: CASSRGTAGTLEEKLFF
abundance: NA
j_gene: TRBJ1-4
v_gene: TRBV11-2

CDR3aa: CANAGQVIGEQYF
abundance: NA
j_gene: TRBJ2-7
v_gene: TRBV2

CDR3aa: CASSLGKGSGNQPQHF
abundance: NA
j_gene: TRBJ1-5
v_gene: TRBV5-1

CDR3aa: CASSLGTEYNSPLHF
abundance: NA
j_gene: TRBJ1-6
v_gene: TRBV9

CDR3aa: CASSLGSDTQYF
abundance: NA
j_gene: TRBJ2-3
v_gene: TRBV5-1

CDR3aa: CASSLAGPGGYNEQFF
abundance: NA
j_gene: TRBJ2-1
v_gene: TRBV5-4

CDR3aa: CASSQDLGAGGFNTDTQYF
abundance: NA
j_gene: TRBJ2-3
v_gene: TRBV4-1

CDR3aa: CASSLLNTGELFF
abundance: NA
j_gene: TRBJ2-2
v_gene: TRBV7-3

CDR3aa: CASSWVSNTEAFF
abundance: NA
j_gene: TRBJ1-1
v_gene: TRBV11-3

CDR3aa: CASSQDRGRFGYTF
abundance: NA
j_gene: TRBJ1-2
v_gene: TRBV4-2

CDR3aa: CASSPHSGQGNYGYTF
abundance: few
j_gene: TRBJ1-2
v_gene: TRBV7-2

CDR3aa: CASRTGRGGNSPLHF
abundance: NA
j_gene: TRBJ1-6
v_gene: TRBV6-5

CDR3aa: CASSLGQGQETQYF
abundance: NA
j_gene: TRBJ2-5
v_gene: TRBV7-7

CDR3aa: CASSYVGTTHDTQYF
abundance: NA
j_gene: TRBJ2-3
v_gene: TRBV6-6

CDR3aa: CASSFESGLRNEQFF
abundance: NA
j_gene: TRBJ2-1
v_gene: TRBV7-9

CDR3aa: CASSLLGGIRAIYF
abundance: NA
j_gene: TRBJ1-3
v_gene: TRBV7-4

CDR3aa: CATERFGEQYF
abundance: NA
j_gene: TRBJ2-7
v_gene: TRBV7-9

CDR3aa: CASSPRGGQETQYF
abundance: few
j_gene: TRBJ2-5
v_gene: TRBV18

CDR3aa: CASSTTGLGNQPQHF
abundance: few
j_gene: TRBJ1-5
v_gene: TRBV28

CDR3aa: CSAPLTYGYTF
abundance: NA
j_gene: TRBJ1-2
v_gene: TRBV29-1

CDR3aa: CASSETPGQVNNEQFF
abundance: NA
j_gene: TRBJ2-1
v_gene: TRBV5-1

CDR3aa: CASEGTGDFSGNTIYF
abundance: NA
j_gene: TRBJ1-3
v_gene: TRBV2

CDR3aa: CASSMGGGIDTQYF
abundance: NA
j_gene: TRBJ2-3
v_gene: TRBV19

CDR3aa: CASSLVGGGASDTQYF
abundance: NA
j_gene: TRBJ2-3
v_gene: TRBV7-6

CDR3aa: CASSSGTGQNTIYF
abundance: NA
j_gene: TRBJ1-3
v_gene: TRBV7-6

CDR3aa: CASSLSSGGVETQYF
abundance: NA
j_gene: TRBJ2-5
v_gene: TRBV5-4

CDR3aa: CASSGHYSPLHF
abundance: NA
j_gene: TRBJ1-6
v_gene: TRBV2

CDR3aa: CASSPERSNQPQHF
abundance: NA
j_gene: TRBJ1-5
v_gene: TRBV18

CDR3aa: CASSLGRLGSQPQHF
abundance: NA
j_gene: TRBJ1-5
v_gene: TRBV7-8

CDR3aa: CASSFQGGTGNTIYF
abundance: NA
j_gene: TRBJ1-3
v_gene: TRBV7-6

CDR3aa: CASSEAGSFNEKLFF
abundance: NA
j_gene: TRBJ1-4
v_gene: TRBV6-1

CDR3aa: CASSLQSGFTGELFF
abundance: NA
j_gene: TRBJ2-2
v_gene: TRBV5-1

CDR3aa: CASSGTGGLAKNIQYF
abundance: NA
j_gene: TRBJ2-4
v_gene: TRBV9